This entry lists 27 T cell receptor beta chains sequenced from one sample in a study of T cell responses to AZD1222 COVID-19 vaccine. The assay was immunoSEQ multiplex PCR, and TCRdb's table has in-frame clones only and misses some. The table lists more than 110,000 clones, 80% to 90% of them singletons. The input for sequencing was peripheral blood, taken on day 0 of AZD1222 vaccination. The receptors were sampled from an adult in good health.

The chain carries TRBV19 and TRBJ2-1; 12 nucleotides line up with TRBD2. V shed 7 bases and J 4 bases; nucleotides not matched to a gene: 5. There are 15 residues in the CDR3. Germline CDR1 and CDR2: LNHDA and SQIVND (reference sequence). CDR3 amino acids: CASMRTSGEYNEQFF. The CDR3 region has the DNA TGTGCCAGTATGAGGACTAGCGGGGAGTACAATGAGCAGTTCTTC.

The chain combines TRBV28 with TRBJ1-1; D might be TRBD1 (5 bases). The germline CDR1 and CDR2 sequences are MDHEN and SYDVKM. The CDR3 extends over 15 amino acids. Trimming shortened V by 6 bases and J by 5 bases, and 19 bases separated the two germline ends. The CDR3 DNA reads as TGTGCCAGCAGCCAACAGGCTCTGGGCGGTACTGAAGCTTTCTTT. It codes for CASSQQALGGTEAFF.

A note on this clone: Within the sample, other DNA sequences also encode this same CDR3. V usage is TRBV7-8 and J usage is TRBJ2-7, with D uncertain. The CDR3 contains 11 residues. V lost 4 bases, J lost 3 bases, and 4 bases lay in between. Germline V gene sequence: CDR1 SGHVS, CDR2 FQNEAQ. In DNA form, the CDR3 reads TGTGCCAGCAGCTCTCTCTACGAGCAGTACTTC. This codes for CASSSLYEQYF.

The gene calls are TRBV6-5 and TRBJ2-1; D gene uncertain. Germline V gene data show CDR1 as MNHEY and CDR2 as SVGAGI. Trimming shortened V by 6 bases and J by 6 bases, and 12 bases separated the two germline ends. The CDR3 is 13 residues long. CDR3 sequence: CASSRKKANEQFF. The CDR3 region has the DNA TGTGCCAGCAGCCGAAAAAAGGCCAATGAGCAGTTCTTC.

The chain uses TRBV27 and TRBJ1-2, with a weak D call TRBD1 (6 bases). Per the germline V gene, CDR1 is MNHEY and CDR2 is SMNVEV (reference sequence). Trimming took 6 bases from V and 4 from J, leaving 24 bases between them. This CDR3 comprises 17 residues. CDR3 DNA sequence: TGTGCCAGCAGCACTACACCGAGGGCGGGGGACATCTATGGCTACACCTTC. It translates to CASSTTPRAGDIYGYTF.

CDR3 coding DNA: TGTGCCAGCAGCTCTGCGGGGGGCCAAGACACCGGGGAGCTGTTTTTT. It is translated as CASSSAGGQDTGELFF. V and J are TRBV7-6 and TRBJ2-2, with 8 nucleotides matching TRBD2. The CDR3 contains 16 residues. V lost 4 bases and J lost 3; bases outside the gene matches: 7. Germline V gene lookup returns CDR1 SGHVS and CDR2 FNYEAQ.

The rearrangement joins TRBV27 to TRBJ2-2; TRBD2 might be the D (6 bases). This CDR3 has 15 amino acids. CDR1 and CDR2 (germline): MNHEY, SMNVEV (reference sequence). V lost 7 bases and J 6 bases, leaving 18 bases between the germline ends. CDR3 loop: CASTKLAPGAGELFF. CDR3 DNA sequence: TGTGCCAGCACCAAACTAGCCCCTGGAGCCGGGGAGCTGTTTTTT.

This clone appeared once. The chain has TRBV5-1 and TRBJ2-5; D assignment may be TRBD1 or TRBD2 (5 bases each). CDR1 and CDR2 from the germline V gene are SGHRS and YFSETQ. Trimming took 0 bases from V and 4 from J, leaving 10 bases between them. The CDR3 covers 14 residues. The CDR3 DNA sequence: TGCGCCAGCAGCTTGGAGGGACCGGGAGAGACCCAGTACTTC. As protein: CASSLEGPGETQYF.

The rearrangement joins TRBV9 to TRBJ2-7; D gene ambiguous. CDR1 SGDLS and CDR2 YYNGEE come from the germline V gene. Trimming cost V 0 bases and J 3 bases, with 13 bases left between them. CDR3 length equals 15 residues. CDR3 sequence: CASSVGFLPVYEQYF. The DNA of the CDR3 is TGTGCCAGCAGCGTAGGCTTTTTGCCAGTCTACGAGCAGTACTTC.

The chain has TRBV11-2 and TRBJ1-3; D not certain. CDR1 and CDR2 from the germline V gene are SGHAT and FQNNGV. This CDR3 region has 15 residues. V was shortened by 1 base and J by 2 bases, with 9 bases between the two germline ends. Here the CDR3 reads CASSLVPPTGNTIYF. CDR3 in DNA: TGTGCCAGCAGCTTAGTCCCCCCTACTGGAAACACCATATATTTT.

The CDR3 nucleotides read TGTGCCACGTCGGGAAGTATAGACACTGAAGCTTTCTTT. It codes for CATSGSIDTEAFF. The V call is TRBV19, the J call TRBJ1-1; D is unclear. CDR3 length equals 13 residues. Germline CDR1 LNHDA, CDR2 SQIVND (reference sequence). With 10 bases removed from V and 3 bases from J, the gap between germline ends came to 15 bases.

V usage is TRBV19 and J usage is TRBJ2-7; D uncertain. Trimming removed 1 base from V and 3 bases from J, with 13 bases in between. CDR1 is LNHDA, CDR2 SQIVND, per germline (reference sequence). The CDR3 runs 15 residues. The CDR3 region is CASSIAARGFYEQYF. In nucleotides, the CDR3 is TGTGCCAGTAGTATAGCAGCTCGAGGTTTCTACGAGCAGTACTTC. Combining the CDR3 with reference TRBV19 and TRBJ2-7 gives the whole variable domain DGGITQSPKYLFRKEGQNVTLSCEQNLNHDAMYWYRQDPGQGLRLIYYSQIVNDFQKGDIAEGYSVSREKKESFPLTVTSAQKNPTAFYLCASSIAARGFYEQYFGPGTRLTVT.

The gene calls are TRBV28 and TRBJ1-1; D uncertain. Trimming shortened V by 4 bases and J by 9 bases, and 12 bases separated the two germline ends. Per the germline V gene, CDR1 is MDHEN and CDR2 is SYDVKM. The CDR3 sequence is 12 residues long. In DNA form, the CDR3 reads TGTGCCAGCAGTTGGGAGGACGCTAAAGCTTTCTTT. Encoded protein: CASSWEDAKAFF. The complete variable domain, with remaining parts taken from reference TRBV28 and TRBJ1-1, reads DVKVTQSSRYLVKRTGEKVFLECVQDMDHENMFWYRQDPGLGLRLIYFSYDVKMKEKGDIPEGYSVSREKKERFSLILESASTNQTSMYLCASSWEDAKAFFGQGTRLTVV.

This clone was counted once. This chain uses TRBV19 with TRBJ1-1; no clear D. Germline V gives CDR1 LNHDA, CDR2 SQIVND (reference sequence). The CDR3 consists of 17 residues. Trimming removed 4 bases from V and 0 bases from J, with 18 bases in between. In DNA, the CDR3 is TGTGCCAGTAGTACCCCCCCGAGGCAGACGATGAACACTGAAGCTTTCTTT. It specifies CASSTPPRQTMNTEAFF.

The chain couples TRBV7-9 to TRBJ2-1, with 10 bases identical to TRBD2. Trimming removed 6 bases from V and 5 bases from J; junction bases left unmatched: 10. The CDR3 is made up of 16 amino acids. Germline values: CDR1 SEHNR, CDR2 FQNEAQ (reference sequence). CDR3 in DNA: TGTGCCAGCAGTTCCCTACCTAGCGGGAGAGACAATGAGCAGTTCTTC. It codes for CASSSLPSGRDNEQFF.

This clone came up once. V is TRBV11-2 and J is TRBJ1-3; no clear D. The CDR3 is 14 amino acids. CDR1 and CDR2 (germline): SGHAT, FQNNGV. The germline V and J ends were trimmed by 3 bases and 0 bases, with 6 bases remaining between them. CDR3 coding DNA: TGTGCCAGCAGCTTTGGGTTCTCTGGAAACACCATATATTTT. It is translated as CASSFGFSGNTIYF.

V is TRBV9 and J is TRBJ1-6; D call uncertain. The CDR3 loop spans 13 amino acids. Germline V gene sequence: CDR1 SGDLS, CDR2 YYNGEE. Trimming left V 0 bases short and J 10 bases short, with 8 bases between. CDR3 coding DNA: TGTGCCAGCAGCGTAGATGATTTCTCACCCCTCCACTTT. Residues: CASSVDDFSPLHF.

Here the CDR3 DNA reads TGTGCCAGCAGTACTACAGGGGATGCCTATGGCTACACCTTC. Translating it yields CASSTTGDAYGYTF. The genes are TRBV28 and TRBJ1-2; TRBD1 aligns across 7 bases. V dropped 5 bases and J dropped 4; count of bases not matched to a gene: 7. The CDR3 spans 14 residues. Germline V lookup: CDR1 MDHEN, CDR2 SYDVKM.

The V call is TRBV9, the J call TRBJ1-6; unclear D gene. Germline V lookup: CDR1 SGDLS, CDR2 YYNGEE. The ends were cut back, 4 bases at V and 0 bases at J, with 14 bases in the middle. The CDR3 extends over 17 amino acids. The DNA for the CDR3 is TGTGCCAGCAGCCCCCACTCGGCGAGCTCCTATAATTCACCCCTCCACTTT. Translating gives CASSPHSASSYNSPLHF.

CDR3 nucleotide sequence: TGTGCCAGCAGCTTGCTGGACAGGGACACAGATACGCAGTATTTT. Its translation: CASSLLDRDTDTQYF. The chain carries TRBV5-6 and TRBJ2-3; 8 nucleotides line up with TRBD1. The CDR3 sequence is 15 residues long. The V gene end was trimmed by 1 base and the J gene end by 2 bases; junction bases not matched to a gene: 3. Germline loops: CDR1 SGHDT, CDR2 YYEEEE.

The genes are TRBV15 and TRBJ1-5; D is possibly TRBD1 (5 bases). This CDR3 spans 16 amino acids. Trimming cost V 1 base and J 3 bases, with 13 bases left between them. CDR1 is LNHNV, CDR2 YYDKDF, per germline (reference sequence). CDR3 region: CATSRVGQGFNQPQHF. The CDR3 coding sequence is TGTGCCACCAGCAGAGTAGGGCAGGGCTTCAATCAGCCCCAGCATTTT.

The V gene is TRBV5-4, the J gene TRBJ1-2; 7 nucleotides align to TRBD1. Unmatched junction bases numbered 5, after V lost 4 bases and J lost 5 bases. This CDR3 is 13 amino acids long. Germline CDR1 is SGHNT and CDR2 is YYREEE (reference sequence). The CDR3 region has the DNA TGTGCCAGCAGCCAAGGGACAGATTATGGCTACACCTTC. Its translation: CASSQGTDYGYTF.

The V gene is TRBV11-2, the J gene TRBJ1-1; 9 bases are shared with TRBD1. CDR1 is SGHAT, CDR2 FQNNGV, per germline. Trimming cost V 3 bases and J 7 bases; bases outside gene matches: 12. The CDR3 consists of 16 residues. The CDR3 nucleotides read TGTGCCAGCAGCTTTTCTTTTGCCGGGACAGGGTATGAAGCTTTCTTT. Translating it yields CASSFSFAGTGYEAFF.

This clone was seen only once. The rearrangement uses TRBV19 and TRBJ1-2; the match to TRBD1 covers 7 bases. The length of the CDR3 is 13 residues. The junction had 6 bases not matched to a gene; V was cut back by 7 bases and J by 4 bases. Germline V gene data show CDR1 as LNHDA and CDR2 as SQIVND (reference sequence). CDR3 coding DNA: TGTGCCAGTACCCCGACAGGGCTCTATGGCTACACCTTC. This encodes CASTPTGLYGYTF. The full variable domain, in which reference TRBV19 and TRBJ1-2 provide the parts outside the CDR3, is DGGITQSPKYLFRKEGQNVTLSCEQNLNHDAMYWYRQDPGQGLRLIYYSQIVNDFQKGDIAEGYSVSREKKESFPLTVTSAQKNPTAFYLCASTPTGLYGYTFGSGTRLTVV.

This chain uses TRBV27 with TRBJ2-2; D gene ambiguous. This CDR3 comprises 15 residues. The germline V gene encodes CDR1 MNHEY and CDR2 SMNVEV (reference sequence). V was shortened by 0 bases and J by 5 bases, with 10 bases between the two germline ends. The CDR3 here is CASSLSPQATGELFF. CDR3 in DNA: TGTGCCAGCAGTTTATCCCCGCAAGCGACCGGGGAGCTGTTTTTT.

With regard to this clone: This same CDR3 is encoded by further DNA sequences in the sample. The CDR3 reads CASSVGGDYGYTF. DNA of the CDR3: TGTGCCAGCAGCGTCGGTGGTGACTATGGCTACACCTTC. The V and J genes are TRBV9 and TRBJ1-2; no clear D. Germline V gene sequence: CDR1 SGDLS, CDR2 YYNGEE. The CDR3 extends over 13 amino acids. V lost 2 bases, J lost 3 bases, and 8 bases lay in between.

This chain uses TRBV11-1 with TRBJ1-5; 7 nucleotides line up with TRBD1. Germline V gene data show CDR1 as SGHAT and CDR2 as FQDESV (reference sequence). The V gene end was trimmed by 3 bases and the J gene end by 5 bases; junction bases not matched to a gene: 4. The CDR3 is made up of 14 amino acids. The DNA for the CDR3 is TGTGCCAGCAGCTTGTCAGGGGGAGATCAGCCCCAGCATTTT. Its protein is CASSLSGGDQPQHF.